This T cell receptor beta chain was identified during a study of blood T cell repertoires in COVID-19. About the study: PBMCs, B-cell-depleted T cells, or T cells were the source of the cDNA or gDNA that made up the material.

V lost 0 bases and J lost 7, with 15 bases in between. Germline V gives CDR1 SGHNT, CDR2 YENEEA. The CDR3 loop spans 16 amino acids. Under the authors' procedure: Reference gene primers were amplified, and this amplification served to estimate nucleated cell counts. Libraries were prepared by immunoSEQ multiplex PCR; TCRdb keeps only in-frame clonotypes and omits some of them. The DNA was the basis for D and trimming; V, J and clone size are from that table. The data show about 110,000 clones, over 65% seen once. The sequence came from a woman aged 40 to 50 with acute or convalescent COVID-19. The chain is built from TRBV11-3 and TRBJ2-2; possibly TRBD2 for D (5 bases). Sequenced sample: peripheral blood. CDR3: CASSLESVRGGGELFF. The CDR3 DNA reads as TGTGCCAGCAGCTTAGAGTCCGTCCGGGGTGGCGGGGAGCTGTTTTTT.